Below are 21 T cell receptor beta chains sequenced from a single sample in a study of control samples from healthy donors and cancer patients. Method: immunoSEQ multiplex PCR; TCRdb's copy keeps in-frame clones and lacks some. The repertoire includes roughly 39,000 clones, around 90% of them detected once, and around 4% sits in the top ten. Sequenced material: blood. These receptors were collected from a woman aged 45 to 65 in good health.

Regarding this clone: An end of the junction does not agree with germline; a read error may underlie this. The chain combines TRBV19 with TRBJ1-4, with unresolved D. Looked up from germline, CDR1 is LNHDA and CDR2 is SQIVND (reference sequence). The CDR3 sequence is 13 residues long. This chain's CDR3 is CASSSGQIGPPIF. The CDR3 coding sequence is TGTGCCAGTAGTTCTGGCCAAATTGGGCCCCCCATATTT. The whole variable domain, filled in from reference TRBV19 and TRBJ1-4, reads DGGITQSPKYLFRKEGQNVTLSCEQNLNHDAMYWYRQDPGQGLRLIYYSQIVNDFQKGDIAEGYSVSREKKESFPLTVTSAQKNPTAFYLCASSSGQIGPPIFGSGTQLSVL.

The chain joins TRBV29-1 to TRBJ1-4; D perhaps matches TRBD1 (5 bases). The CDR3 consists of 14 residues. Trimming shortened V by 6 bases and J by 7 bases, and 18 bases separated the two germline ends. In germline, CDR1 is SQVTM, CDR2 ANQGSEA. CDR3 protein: CSVVGGDRFEKLFF. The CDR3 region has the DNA TGCAGCGTGGTGGGGGGTGACCGCTTTGAAAAACTGTTTTTT.

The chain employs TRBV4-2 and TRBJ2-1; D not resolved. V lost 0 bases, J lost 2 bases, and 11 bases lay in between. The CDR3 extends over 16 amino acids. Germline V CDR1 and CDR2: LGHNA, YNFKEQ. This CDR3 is CASSQDRPAAYNEQFF. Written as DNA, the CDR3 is TGTGCCAGCAGCCAAGATCGGCCTGCAGCCTACAATGAGCAGTTCTTC.

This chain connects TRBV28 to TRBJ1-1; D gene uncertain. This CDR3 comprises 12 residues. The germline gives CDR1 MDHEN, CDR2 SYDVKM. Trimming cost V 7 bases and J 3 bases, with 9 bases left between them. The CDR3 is CASKPRDTEAFF. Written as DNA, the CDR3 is TGTGCCAGCAAACCTAGGGACACTGAAGCTTTCTTT.

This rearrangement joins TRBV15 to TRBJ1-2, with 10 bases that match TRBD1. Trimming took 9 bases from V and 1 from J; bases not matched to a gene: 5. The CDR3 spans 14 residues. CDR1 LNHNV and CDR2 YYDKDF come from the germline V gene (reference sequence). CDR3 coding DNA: TGTGCCACACAAGGACAGGGGGTTAACTATGGCTACACCTTC. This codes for CATQGQGVNYGYTF.

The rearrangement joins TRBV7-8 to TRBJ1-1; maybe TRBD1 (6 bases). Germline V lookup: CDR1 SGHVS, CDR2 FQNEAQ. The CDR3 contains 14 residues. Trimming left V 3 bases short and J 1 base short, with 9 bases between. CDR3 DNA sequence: TGTGCCAGCAGCTTCTCGACAGGGAACACTGAAGCTTTCTTT. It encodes CASSFSTGNTEAFF.

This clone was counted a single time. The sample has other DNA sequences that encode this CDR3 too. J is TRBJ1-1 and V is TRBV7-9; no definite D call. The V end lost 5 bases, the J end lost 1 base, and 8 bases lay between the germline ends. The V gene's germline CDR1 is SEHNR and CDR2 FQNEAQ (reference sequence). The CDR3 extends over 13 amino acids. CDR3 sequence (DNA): TGTGCCAGCAGCCTTGGAGAGAACACTGAAGCTTTCTTT. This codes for CASSLGENTEAFF.

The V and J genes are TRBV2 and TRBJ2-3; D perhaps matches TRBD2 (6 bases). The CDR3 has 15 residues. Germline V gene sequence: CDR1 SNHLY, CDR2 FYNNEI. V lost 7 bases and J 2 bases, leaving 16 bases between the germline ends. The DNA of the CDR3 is TGTGCCAGCATCCGGGCGGCGGGACTCACAGATACGCAGTATTTT. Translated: CASIRAAGLTDTQYF.

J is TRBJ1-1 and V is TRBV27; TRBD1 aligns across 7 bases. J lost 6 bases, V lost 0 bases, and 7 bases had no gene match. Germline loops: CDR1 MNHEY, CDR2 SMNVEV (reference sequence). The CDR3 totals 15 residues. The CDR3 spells CASSLSDRVRSEAFF. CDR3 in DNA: TGTGCCAGCAGTTTATCTGACAGGGTAAGGTCTGAAGCTTTCTTT.

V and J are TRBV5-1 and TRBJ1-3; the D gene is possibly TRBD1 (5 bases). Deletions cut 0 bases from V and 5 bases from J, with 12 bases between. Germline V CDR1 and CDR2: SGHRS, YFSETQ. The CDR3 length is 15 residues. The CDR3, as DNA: TGCGCCAGCAGCTTGGATGAAGGGGCAAGAAACACCATATATTTT. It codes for CASSLDEGARNTIYF.

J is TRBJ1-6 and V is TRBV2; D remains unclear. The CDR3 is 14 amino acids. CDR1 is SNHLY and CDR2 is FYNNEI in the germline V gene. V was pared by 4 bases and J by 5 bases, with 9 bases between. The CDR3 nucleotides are TGTGCCAGCAGTGGGCAGACCAATAATTCACCCCTCCACTTT. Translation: CASSGQTNNSPLHF. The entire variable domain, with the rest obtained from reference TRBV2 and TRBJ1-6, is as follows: EPEVTQTPSHQVTQMGQEVILRCVPISNHLYFYWYRQILGQKVEFLVSFYNNEISEKSEIFDDQFSVERPDGSNFTLKIRSTKLEDSAMYFCASSGQTNNSPLHFGNGTRLTVT.

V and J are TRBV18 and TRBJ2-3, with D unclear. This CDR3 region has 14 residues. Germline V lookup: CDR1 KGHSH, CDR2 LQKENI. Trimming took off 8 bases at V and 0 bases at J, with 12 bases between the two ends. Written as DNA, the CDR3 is TGTGCCAGCGACGGCAAGGCTAGCACAGATACGCAGTATTTT. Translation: CASDGKASTDTQYF.

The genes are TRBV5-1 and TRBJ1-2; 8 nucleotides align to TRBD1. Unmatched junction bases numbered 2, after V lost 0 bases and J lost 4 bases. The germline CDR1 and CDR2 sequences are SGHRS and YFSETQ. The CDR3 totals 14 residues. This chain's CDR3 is CASSLGQGSYGYTF. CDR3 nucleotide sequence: TGCGCCAGCAGCTTGGGACAGGGGTCCTATGGCTACACCTTC.

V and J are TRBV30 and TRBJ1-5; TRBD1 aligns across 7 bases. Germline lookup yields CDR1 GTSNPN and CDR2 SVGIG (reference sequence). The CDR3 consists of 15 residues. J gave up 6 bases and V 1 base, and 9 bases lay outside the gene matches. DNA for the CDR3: TGTGCCTGGAGTGAGGGGGCGGGGTCGTCTCAGCCCCAGCATTTT. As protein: CAWSEGAGSSQPQHF.

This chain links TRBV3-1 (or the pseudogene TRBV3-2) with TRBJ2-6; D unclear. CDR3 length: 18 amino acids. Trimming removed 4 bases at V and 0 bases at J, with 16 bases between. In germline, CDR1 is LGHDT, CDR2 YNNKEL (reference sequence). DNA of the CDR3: TGTGCCAGCAGCCCCCGTGTCTGGGGATTCTCTGGGGCCAACGTCCTGACTTTC. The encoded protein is CASSPRVWGFSGANVLTF.

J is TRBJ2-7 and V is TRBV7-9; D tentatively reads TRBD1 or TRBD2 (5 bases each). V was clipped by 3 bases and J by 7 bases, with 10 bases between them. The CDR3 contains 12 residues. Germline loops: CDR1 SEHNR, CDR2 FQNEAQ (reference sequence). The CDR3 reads CASSFGTAEQYF. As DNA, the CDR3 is TGTGCCAGCAGCTTTGGGACGGCAGAGCAGTACTTC.

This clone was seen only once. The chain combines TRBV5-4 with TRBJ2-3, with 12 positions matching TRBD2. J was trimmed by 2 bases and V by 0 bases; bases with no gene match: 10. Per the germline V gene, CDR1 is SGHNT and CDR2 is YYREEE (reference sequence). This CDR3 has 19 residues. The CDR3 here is CASSLGWTSGNLLTDTQYF. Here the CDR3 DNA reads TGTGCCAGCAGCTTGGGGTGGACTAGCGGGAACTTACTCACAGATACGCAGTATTTT.

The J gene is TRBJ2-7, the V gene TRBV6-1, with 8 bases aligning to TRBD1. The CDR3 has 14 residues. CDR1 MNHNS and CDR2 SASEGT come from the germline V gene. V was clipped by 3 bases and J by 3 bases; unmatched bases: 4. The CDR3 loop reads CASSEAGQDYEQYF. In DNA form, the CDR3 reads TGTGCCAGCAGTGAGGCGGGACAGGACTACGAGCAGTACTTC.

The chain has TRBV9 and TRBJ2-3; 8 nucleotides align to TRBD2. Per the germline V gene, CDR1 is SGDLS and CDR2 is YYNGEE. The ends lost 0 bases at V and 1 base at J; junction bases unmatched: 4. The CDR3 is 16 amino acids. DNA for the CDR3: TGTGCCAGCAGCGTAGTCGGGCGGGGGGGCACAGATACGCAGTATTTT. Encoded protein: CASSVVGRGGTDTQYF.

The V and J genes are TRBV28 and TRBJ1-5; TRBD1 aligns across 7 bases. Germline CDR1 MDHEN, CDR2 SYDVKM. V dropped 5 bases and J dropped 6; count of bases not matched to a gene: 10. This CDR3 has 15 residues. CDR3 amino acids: CASSRIGQAGQPQHF. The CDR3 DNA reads TGTGCCAGCAGTAGGATTGGACAGGCGGGTCAGCCCCAGCATTTT. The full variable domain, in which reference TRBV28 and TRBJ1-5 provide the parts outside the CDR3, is DVKVTQSSRYLVKRTGEKVFLECVQDMDHENMFWYRQDPGLGLRLIYFSYDVKMKEKGDIPEGYSVSREKKERFSLILESASTNQTSMYLCASSRIGQAGQPQHFGDGTRLSIL.

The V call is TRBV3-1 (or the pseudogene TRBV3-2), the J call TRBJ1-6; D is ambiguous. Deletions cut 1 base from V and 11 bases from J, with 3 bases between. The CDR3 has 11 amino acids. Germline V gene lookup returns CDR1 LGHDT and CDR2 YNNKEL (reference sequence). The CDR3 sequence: CASSQVPPLHF. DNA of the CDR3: TGTGCCAGCAGCCAAGTTCCACCCCTCCACTTT.